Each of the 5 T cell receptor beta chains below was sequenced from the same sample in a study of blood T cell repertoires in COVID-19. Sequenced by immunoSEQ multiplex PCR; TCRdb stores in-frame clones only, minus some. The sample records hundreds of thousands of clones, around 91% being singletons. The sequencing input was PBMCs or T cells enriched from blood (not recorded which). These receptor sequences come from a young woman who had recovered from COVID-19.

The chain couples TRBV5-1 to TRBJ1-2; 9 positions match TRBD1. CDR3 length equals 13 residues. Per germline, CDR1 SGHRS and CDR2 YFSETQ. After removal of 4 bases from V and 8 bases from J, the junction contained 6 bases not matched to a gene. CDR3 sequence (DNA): TGCGCCAGCAGCCCCAACAGGGGGCTAGGCTACACCTTC. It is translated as CASSPNRGLGYTF.

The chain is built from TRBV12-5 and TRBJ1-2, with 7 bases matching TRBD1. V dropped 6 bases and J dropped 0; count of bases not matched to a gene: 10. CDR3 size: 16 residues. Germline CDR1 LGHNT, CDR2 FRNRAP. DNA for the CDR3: TGTGCTAGTGGCTTCGAGACAGGGCATACTAACTATGGCTACACCTTC. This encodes CASGFETGHTNYGYTF.

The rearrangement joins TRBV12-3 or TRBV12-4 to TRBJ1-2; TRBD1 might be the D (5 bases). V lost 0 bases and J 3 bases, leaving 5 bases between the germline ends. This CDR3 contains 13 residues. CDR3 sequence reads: CASSLAGDYGYTF. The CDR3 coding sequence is TGTGCCAGCAGTTTAGCAGGGGACTATGGCTACACCTTC.

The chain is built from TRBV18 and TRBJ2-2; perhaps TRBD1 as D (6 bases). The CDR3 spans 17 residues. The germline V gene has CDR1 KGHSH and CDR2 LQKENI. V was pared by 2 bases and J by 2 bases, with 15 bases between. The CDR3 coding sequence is TGTGCCAGCTCACCAAGATCCCAGGGGCAAAACACCGGGGAGCTGTTTTTT. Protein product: CASSPRSQGQNTGELFF.

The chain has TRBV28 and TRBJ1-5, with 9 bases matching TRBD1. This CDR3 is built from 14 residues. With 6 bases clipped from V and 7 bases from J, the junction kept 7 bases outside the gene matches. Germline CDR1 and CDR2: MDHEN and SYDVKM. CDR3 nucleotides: TGTGCCAGCAGACCTACAGGGGGCGGGCAGCCCCAGCATTTT. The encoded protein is CASRPTGGGQPQHF. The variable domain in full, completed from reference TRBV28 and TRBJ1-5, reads DVKVTQSSRYLVKRTGEKVFLECVQDMDHENMFWYRQDPGLGLRLIYFSYDVKMKEKGDIPEGYSVSREKKERFSLILESASTNQTSMYLCASRPTGGGQPQHFGDGTRLSIL.